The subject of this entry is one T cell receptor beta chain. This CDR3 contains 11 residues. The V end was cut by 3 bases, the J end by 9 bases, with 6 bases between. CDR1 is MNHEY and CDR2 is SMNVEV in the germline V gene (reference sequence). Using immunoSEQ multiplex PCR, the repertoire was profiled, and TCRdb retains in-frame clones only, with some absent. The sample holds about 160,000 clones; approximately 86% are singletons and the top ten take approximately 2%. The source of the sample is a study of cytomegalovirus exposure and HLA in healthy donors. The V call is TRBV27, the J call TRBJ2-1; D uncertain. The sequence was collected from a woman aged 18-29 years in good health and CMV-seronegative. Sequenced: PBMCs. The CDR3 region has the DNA TGTGCCAGCAGTTTTTTCAGTGAGCAGTTCTTC. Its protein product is CASSFFSEQFF.